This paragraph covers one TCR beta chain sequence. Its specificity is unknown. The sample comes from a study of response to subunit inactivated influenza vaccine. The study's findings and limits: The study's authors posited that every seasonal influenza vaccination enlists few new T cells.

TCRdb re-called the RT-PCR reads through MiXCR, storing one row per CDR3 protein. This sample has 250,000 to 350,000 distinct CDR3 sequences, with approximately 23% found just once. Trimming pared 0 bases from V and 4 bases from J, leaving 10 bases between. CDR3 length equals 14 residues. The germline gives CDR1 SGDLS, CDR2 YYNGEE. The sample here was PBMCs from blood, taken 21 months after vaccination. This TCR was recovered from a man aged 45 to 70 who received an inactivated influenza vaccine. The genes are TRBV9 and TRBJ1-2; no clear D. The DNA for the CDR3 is TGTGCCAGCAGCGTAGAGGGCGCGGGCTATGGCTACACCTTC. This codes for CASSVEGAGYGYTF.